Listed here are 14 T cell receptor beta chains from one sample, sequenced in a study of blood T cells in healthy people across ages. A second PCR of 7 to 11 cycles used a sample-barcoded 5' primer and a J-beta primer mix. TCRdb re-called the 5' RACE reads with MiXCR, one entry per CDR3 protein. The data show roughly 1.5 million distinct CDR3 sequences, roughly 43% seen once. The source material was blood. These receptors all come from a woman aged 18-29 years in good health.

This clonotype was seen a handful of times. J is TRBJ2-6 and V is TRBV7-2, with unresolved D. The V gene lost 2 bases and the J gene lost 0 bases, with 5 bases spanning the gap. Germline V gene lookup returns CDR1 SGHTA and CDR2 FQGNSA. The CDR3 length is 15 residues. The CDR3: CASSLFDSGANVLTF. The CDR3, as DNA: TGTGCCAGCAGCTTATTCGACTCTGGGGCCAACGTCCTGACTTTC.

This sequence joins TRBV5-1 and TRBJ2-7; D might be TRBD1 (6 bases). This CDR3 has 13 residues. In germline, CDR1 is SGHRS, CDR2 YFSETQ. V gave up 4 bases and J gave up 3 bases, with 11 bases separating them. The CDR3 here is CASSVDSLYEQYF. CDR3 bases: TGCGCCAGCAGCGTGGACAGCCTCTACGAGCAGTACTTC.

This clonotype was detected a few times. The chain has TRBV5-1 and TRBJ1-1; D is unresolved. The CDR3 runs to 15 residues. CDR1 and CDR2 (germline): SGHRS, YFSETQ. The V gene lost 2 bases and the J gene lost 0 bases, with 11 bases spanning the gap. The CDR3: CASSFSGVMNTEAFF. CDR3 DNA sequence: TGCGCCAGCAGCTTTAGTGGGGTCATGAACACTGAAGCTTTCTTT.

This clonotype appeared a few times. The gene calls are TRBV4-1 and TRBJ1-4; no definite D call. This CDR3 comprises 14 residues. The V gene's germline CDR1 is MGHRA and CDR2 YSYEKL. V lost 2 bases and J 2 bases, leaving 6 bases between the germline ends. The DNA for the CDR3 is TGCGCCAGCAGCCAATCACTTACTAATGAAAAACTGTTTTTT. Encoded protein: CASSQSLTNEKLFF.

In this sample, this clonotype turned up a few times. CDR3 sequence reads: CASSPEGFNEQFF. CDR3 bases: TGCGCCAGCAGCCCCGAAGGGTTCAATGAGCAGTTCTTC. The chain links TRBV5-1 to TRBJ2-1; D unclear. V lost 4 bases to trimming and J lost 6 bases, with 11 bases between them. Germline V gives CDR1 SGHRS, CDR2 YFSETQ. The CDR3 runs to 13 residues.

This chain's CDR3 is CSARDGARRNEQYF. The CDR3 DNA follows: TGCAGTGCTAGAGATGGGGCGAGGAGGAATGAGCAGTACTTC. The chain links TRBV20-1 to TRBJ2-7; D may match TRBD1 or TRBD2 (5 bases each). V lost 0 bases to trimming and J lost 7 bases, with 16 bases between them. CDR1 DFQATT and CDR2 SNEGSKA come from the germline V gene (reference sequence). The CDR3 consists of 14 residues.

The CDR3 bases are TGTGCCAGCAGCGGGGGGGACAGAACCTACGAGCAGTACTTC. Encoded protein: CASSGGDRTYEQYF. This sequence joins TRBV12-3 or TRBV12-4 and TRBJ2-7; a possible D gene is TRBD2 (8 bases). Trimming took 6 bases from V and 2 from J, leaving 14 bases between them. This CDR3 is 14 amino acids long.

The V gene is TRBV20-1, the J gene TRBJ2-1; 11 bases map to TRBD2. The CDR3 length is 18 residues. The V gene's germline CDR1 is DFQATT and CDR2 SNEGSKA (reference sequence). V trimming: 5 bases; J trimming: 4 bases; junction bases outside the gene matches: 16. CDR3 nucleotide sequence: TGCAGTGCTTTCCGGGACAGGGTAGCGGGGGGGCCGTACAATGAGCAGTTCTTC. This sequence encodes CSAFRDRVAGGPYNEQFF.

This clonotype was seen only a few times. V gene TRBV20-1 combines with J gene TRBJ2-1; no firm D call. Trimming took off 3 bases at V and 9 bases at J, with 9 bases between the two ends. Germline values: CDR1 DFQATT, CDR2 SNEGSKA (reference sequence). The CDR3 has 11 amino acids. The CDR3 region is CSASIRVEQFF. CDR3 nucleotides: TGCAGTGCTAGTATCCGGGTTGAGCAGTTCTTC.

V usage is TRBV7-2 and J usage is TRBJ2-3; D is perhaps TRBD2 (5 bases). Trimming pared 5 bases from V and 0 bases from J, leaving 15 bases between. Per the germline V gene, CDR1 is SGHTA and CDR2 is FQGNSA. There are 16 residues in the CDR3. CDR3 residues: CASSLRSGSSTDTQYF. The CDR3 nucleotides are TGTGCCAGCAGCCTTAGGTCGGGGTCTAGCACAGATACGCAGTATTTT.

The genes are TRBV20-1 and TRBJ1-4; D is undetermined. This CDR3 contains 14 residues. Per the germline V gene, CDR1 is DFQATT and CDR2 is SNEGSKA (reference sequence). V lost 5 bases and J lost 8, with 18 bases in between. CDR3 protein: CSALPGLLEEKLFF. The DNA of the CDR3 is TGCAGTGCTTTACCGGGCCTCTTGGAGGAAAAACTGTTTTTT.

In its sample, this clonotype was seen once. This sequence joins TRBV7-9 and TRBJ2-2, with unresolved D. Per the germline V gene, CDR1 is SEHNR and CDR2 is FQNEAQ (reference sequence). With 4 bases removed from V and 3 bases from J, the gap between germline ends came to 9 bases. This CDR3 region has 14 residues. In DNA, the CDR3 is TGTGCCAGCAGCTATAGGACGGACACCGGGGAGCTGTTTTTT. Protein sequence: CASSYRTDTGELFF. The complete variable domain, with remaining parts taken from reference TRBV7-9 and TRBJ2-2, reads DTGVSQNPRHKITKRGQNVTFRCDPISEHNRLYWYRQTLGQGPEFLTYFQNEAQLEKSRLLSDRFSAERPKGSFSTLEIQRTEQGDSAMYLCASSYRTDTGELFFGEGSRLTVL.

The rearrangement joins TRBV10-3 to TRBJ1-2, with D perhaps TRBD1 (5 bases). Germline loops: CDR1 ENHRY, CDR2 SYGVKD. The CDR3 loop spans 17 amino acids. Trimming shortened V by 4 bases and J by 2 bases, and 20 bases separated the two germline ends. CDR3 in amino acids: CAISGPDPRGANYGYTF. DNA of the CDR3: TGTGCCATCAGTGGCCCGGACCCCCGAGGGGCAAACTATGGCTACACCTTC.

This sequence joins TRBV5-1 and TRBJ2-7; 11 bases line up with TRBD2. Per the germline V gene, CDR1 is SGHRS and CDR2 is YFSETQ. The ends lost 4 bases at V and 1 base at J; junction bases unmatched: 4. The length of the CDR3 is 15 residues. CDR3 in amino acids: CASSLSGRVSYEQYF. The CDR3 DNA reads as TGCGCCAGCAGCCTTAGCGGGAGGGTATCCTACGAGCAGTACTTC.